The entry that follows covers one TCR beta chain sequence. In the same sample, other DNA sequences code for this CDR3. This record comes from a study of Ad26.COV2.S vaccination and SARS-CoV-2 variants. Across the study: COV1001, an Ad26.COV2.S trial, supplied this vaccine-arm donor.

This sample's treatment: some 19 received Ad26.COV2.S at low or high dose, single or two shots; about 5 received placebo; per-sample allocation not given. All samples were drawn on day 63, counting from the first vaccine or placebo injection. An adult aged 18-55 years in Boston served as the donor. Here immunoSEQ multiplex PCR was the method, and the copy in TCRdb shows in-frame clones only, minus some. In the table there are hundreds of thousands of clones, more than 75% of which are singletons. V shed 1 base and J shed 2 bases, with 9 bases lying between them. The CDR3 is 14 amino acids. In germline, CDR1 is MGHRA, CDR2 YSYEKL.

This TCR was recovered from a person aged 18-65 years who received the Ad26.COV2.S COVID-19 vaccine or a placebo. This rearrangement joins TRBV4-1 to TRBJ2-7; the D gene is possibly TRBD2 (6 bases). The sequences come from peripheral blood, collected in a trial of Ad26.COV2.S vaccine versus placebo. In nucleotides, the CDR3 is TGCGCCAGCAGCCAAGTGGGAGGAACCTACGAGCAGTACTTC. Translated: CASSQVGGTYEQYF.